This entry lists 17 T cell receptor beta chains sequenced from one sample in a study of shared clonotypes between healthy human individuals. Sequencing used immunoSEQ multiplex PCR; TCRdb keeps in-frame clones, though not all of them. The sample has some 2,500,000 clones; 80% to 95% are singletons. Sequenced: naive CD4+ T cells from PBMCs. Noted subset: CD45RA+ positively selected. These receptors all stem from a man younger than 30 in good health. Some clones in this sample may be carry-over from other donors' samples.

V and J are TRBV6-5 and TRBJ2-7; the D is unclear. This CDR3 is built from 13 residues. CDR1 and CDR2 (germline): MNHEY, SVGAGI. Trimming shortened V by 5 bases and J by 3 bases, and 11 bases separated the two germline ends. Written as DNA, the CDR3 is TGTGCCAGCAGTCAGATTACCGGCTACGAGCAGTACTTC. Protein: CASSQITGYEQYF.

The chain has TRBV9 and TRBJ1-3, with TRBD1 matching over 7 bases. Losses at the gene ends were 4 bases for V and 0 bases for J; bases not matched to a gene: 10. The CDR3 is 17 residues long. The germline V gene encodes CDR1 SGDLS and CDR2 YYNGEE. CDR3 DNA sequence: TGTGCCAGCAGCACCGGACAGGTCGGCGGCTCTGGAAACACCATATATTTT. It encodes CASSTGQVGGSGNTIYF.

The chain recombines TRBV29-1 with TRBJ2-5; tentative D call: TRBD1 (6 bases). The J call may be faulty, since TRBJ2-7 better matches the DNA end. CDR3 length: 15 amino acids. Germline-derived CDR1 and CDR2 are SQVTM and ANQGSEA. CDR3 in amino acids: CSAYAIAGARYEQYF. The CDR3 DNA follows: TGCAGCGCCTACGCAATAGCAGGGGCTCGGTACGAGCAGTACTTC.

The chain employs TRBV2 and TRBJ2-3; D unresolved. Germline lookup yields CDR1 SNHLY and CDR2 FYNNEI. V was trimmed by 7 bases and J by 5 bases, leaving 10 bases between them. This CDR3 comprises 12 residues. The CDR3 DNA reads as TGTGCCAGCACTGCGTCTGGAGATACGCAGTATTTT. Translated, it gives CASTASGDTQYF.

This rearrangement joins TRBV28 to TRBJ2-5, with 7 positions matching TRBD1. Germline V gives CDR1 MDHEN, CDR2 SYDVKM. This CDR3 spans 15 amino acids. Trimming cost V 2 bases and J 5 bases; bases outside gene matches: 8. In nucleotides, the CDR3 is TGTGCCAGCAGTTTAAAGACAGGGTTGGGGGAGACCCAGTACTTC. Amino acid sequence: CASSLKTGLGETQYF.

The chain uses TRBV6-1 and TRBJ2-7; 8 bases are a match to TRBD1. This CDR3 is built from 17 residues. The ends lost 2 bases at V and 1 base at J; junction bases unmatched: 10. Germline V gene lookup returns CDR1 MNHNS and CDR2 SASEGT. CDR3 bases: TGTGCCAGCAGTGAAAAATGGCAGGGGGCTTTGTCCTACGAGCAGTACTTC. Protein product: CASSEKWQGALSYEQYF.

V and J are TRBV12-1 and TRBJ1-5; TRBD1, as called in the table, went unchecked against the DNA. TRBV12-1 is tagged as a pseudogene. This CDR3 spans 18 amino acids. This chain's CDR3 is CASSLSARTGGRDQPQHF. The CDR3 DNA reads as TGTGCCAGCAGCTTATCAGCTCGGACAGGGGGCAGGGATCAGCCCCAGCATTTT.

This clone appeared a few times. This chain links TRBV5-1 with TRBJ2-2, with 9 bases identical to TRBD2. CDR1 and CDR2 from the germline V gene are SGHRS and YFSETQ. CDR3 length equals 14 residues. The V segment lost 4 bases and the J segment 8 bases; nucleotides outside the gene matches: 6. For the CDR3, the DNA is TGCGCCAGCAGCGGGGGACTAGCAACAGGGGAGCTGTTTTTT. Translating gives CASSGGLATGELFF. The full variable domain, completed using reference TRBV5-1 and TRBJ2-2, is KAGVTQTPRYLIKTRGQQVTLSCSPISGHRSVSWYQQTPGQGLQFLFEYFSETQRNKGNFPGRFSGRQFSNSRSEMNVSTLELGDSALYLCASSGGLATGELFFGEGSRLTVL.

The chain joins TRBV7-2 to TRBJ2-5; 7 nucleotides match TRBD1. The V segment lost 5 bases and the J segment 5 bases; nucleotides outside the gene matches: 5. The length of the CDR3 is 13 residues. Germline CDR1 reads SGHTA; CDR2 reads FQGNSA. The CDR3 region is CASSHDRVETQYF. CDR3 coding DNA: TGTGCCAGCAGCCATGACAGGGTCGAGACCCAGTACTTC.

The CDR3 DNA is TGTGCCAGCAGTTTGAGTCCGGGACAGCAGTTCTTC. This codes for CASSLSPGQQFF. The rearrangement links TRBV28 to TRBJ2-1; D might be TRBD1 or TRBD2, each matching 5 bases. CDR3 length: 12 residues. Germline V gene data show CDR1 as MDHEN and CDR2 as SYDVKM. V lost 3 bases, J lost 11 bases, and 11 bases lay in between.

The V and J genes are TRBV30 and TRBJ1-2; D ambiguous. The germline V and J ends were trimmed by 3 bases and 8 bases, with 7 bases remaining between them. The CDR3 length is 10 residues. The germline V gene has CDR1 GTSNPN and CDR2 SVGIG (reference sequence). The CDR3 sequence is CAWSPEGYTF. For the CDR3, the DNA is TGTGCCTGGAGCCCAGAAGGCTACACCTTC.

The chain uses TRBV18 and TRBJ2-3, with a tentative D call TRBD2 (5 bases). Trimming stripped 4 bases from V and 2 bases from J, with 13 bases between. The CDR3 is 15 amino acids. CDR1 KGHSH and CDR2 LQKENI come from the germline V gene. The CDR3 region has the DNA TGTGCCAGCTCACTGATACTAGAGCTCACAGATACGCAGTATTTT. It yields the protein CASSLILELTDTQYF.

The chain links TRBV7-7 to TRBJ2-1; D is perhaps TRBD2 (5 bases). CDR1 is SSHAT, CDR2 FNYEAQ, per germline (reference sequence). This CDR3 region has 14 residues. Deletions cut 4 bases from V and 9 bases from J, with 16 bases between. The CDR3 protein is CASSSQTSLGEQFF. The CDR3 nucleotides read TGTGCCAGCAGCTCGCAAACTAGTTTGGGTGAGCAGTTCTTC.

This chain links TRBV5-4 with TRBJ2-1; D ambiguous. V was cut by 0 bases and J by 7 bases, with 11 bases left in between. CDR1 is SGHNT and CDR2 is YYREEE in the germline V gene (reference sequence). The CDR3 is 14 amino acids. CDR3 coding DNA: TGTGCCAGCAGCTTGGTTCCGACTTCTAATGAGCAGTTCTTC. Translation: CASSLVPTSNEQFF. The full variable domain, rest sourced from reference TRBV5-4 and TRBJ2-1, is ETGVTQSPTHLIKTRGQQVTLRCSSQSGHNTVSWYQQALGQGPQFIFQYYREEENGRGNFPPRFSGLQFPNYSSELNVNALELDDSALYLCASSLVPTSNEQFFGPGTRLTVL.

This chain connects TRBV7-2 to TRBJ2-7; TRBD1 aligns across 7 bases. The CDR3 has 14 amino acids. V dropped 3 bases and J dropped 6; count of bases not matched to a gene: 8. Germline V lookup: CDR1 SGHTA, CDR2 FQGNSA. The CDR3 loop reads CASSFTGVGGEQYF. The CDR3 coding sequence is TGTGCCAGCAGCTTTACAGGGGTTGGGGGCGAGCAGTACTTC.

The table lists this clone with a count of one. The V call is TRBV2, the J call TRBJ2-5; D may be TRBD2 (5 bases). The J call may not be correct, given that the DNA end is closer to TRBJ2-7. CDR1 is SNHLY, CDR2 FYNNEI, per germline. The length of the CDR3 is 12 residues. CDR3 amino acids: CASRRVPYEQYF. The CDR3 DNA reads TGTGCCAGCAGGCGGGTTCCCTACGAGCAGTACTTC.

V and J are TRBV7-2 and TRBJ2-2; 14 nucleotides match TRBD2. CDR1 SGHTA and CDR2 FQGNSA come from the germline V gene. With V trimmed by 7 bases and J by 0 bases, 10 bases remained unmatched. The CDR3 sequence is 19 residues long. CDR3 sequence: CASTRLAGGAYTNTGELFF. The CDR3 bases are TGTGCCAGCACACGACTAGCGGGAGGGGCTTATACGAACACCGGGGAGCTGTTTTTT. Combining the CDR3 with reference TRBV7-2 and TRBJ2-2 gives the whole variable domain GAGVSQSPSNKVTEKGKDVELRCDPISGHTALYWYRQSLGQGLEFLIYFQGNSAPDKSGLPSDRFSAERTGGSVSTLTIQRTQQEDSAVYLCASTRLAGGAYTNTGELFFGEGSRLTVL.